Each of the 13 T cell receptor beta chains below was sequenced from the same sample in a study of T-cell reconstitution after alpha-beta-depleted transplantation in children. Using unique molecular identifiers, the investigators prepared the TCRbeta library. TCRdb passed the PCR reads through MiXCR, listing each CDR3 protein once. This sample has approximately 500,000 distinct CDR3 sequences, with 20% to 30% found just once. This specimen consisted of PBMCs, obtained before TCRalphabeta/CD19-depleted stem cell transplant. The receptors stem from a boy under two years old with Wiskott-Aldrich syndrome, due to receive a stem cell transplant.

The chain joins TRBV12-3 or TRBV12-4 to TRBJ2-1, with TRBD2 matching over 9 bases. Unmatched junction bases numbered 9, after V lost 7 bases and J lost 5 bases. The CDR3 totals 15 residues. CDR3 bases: TGTGCCAGCAACCGACTTAGCGGGAGAAACAATGAGCAGTTCTTC. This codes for CASNRLSGRNNEQFF.

CDR3 coding DNA: TGTGCCAGCAGTTTAGAGGGGATCCGTAATCAAGAGACCCAGTACTTC. As protein: CASSLEGIRNQETQYF. The rearrangement uses TRBV12-3 or TRBV12-4 and TRBJ2-5; D might be TRBD1 (5 bases). V shed 1 base and J shed 2 bases, with 14 bases lying between them. CDR3 length: 16 residues.

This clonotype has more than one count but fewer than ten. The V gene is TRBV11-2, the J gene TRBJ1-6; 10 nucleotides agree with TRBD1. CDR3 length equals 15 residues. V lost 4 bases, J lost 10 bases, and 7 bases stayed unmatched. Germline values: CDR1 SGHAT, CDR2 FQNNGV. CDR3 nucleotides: TGTGCCAGCAGCTCCCAGGGACAGGGGAGATCACCCCTCCACTTT. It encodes CASSSQGQGRSPLHF.

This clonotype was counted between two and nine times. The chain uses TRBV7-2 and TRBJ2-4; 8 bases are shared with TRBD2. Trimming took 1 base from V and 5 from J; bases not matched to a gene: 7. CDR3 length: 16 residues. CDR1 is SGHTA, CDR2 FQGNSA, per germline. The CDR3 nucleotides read TGTGCCAGCAGCTTAGTTTTTACTAGCGGCGAAAACATTCAGTACTTC. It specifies CASSLVFTSGENIQYF. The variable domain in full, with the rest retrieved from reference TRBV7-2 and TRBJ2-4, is GAGVSQSPSNKVTEKGKDVELRCDPISGHTALYWYRQSLGQGLEFLIYFQGNSAPDKSGLPSDRFSAERTGGSVSTLTIQRTQQEDSAVYLCASSLVFTSGENIQYFGAGTRLSVL.

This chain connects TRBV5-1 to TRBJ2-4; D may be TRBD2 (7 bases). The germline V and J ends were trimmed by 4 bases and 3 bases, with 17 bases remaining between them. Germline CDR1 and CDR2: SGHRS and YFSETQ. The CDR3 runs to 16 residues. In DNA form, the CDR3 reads TGCGCCAGCAGCCGGTCCGGGGGGCCGGGCAAAAACATTCAGTACTTC. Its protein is CASSRSGGPGKNIQYF. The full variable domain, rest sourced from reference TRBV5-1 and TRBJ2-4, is KAGVTQTPRYLIKTRGQQVTLSCSPISGHRSVSWYQQTPGQGLQFLFEYFSETQRNKGNFPGRFSGRQFSNSRSEMNVSTLELGDSALYLCASSRSGGPGKNIQYFGAGTRLSVL.

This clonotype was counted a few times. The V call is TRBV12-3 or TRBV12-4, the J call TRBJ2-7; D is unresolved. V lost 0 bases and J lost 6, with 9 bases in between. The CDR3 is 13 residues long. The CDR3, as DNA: TGTGCCAGCAGTTTAGCTCCAAACGGCGAGCAGTACTTC. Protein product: CASSLAPNGEQYF.

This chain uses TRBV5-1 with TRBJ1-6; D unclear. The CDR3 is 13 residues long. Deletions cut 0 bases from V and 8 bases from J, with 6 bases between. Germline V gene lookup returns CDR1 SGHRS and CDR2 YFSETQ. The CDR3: CASSLVQDSPLHF. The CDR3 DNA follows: TGCGCCAGCAGCTTGGTGCAAGATTCACCCCTCCACTTT.

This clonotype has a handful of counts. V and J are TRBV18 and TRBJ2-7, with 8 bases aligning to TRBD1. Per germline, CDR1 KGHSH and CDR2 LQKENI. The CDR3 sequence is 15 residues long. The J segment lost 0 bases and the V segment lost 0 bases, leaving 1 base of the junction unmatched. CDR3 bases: TGTGCCAGCTCACCACCCGGGACAGGCTCCTACGAGCAGTACTTC. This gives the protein CASSPPGTGSYEQYF.

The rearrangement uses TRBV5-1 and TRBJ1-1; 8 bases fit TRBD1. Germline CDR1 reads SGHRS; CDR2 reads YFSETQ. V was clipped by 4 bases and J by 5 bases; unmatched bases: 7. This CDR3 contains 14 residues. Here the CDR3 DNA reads TGCGCCAGCAGCAGAAACAGGGGGATGACTGAAGCTTTCTTT. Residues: CASSRNRGMTEAFF. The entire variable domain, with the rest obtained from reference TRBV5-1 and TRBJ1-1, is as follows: KAGVTQTPRYLIKTRGQQVTLSCSPISGHRSVSWYQQTPGQGLQFLFEYFSETQRNKGNFPGRFSGRQFSNSRSEMNVSTLELGDSALYLCASSRNRGMTEAFFGQGTRLTVV.

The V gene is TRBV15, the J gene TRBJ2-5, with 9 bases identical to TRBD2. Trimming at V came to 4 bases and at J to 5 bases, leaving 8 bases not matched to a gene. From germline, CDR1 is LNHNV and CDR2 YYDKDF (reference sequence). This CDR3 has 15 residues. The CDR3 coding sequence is TGTGCCACCAGCAACGAGCGGACTAGCGTTGAGACCCAGTACTTC. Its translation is CATSNERTSVETQYF.

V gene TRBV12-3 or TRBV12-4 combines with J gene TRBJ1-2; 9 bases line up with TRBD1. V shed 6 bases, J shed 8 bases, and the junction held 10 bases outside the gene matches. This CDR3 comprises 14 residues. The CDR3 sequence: CASRRQGGSVGYTF. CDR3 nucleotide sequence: TGTGCCAGCAGGAGACAGGGGGGGTCGGTAGGCTACACCTTC.

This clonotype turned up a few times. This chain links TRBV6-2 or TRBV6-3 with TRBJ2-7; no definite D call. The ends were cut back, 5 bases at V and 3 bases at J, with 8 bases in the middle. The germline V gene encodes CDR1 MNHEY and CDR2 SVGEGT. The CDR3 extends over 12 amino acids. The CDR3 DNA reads TGTGCCAGCAGTCTGGACCACTACGAGCAGTACTTC. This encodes CASSLDHYEQYF.

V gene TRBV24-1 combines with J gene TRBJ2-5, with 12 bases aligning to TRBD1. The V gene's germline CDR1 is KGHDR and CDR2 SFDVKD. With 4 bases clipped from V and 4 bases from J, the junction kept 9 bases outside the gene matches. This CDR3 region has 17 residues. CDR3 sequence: CATSDPGQGAVRETQYF. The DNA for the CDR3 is TGTGCCACCAGTGACCCGGGACAGGGGGCCGTGCGAGAGACCCAGTACTTC.